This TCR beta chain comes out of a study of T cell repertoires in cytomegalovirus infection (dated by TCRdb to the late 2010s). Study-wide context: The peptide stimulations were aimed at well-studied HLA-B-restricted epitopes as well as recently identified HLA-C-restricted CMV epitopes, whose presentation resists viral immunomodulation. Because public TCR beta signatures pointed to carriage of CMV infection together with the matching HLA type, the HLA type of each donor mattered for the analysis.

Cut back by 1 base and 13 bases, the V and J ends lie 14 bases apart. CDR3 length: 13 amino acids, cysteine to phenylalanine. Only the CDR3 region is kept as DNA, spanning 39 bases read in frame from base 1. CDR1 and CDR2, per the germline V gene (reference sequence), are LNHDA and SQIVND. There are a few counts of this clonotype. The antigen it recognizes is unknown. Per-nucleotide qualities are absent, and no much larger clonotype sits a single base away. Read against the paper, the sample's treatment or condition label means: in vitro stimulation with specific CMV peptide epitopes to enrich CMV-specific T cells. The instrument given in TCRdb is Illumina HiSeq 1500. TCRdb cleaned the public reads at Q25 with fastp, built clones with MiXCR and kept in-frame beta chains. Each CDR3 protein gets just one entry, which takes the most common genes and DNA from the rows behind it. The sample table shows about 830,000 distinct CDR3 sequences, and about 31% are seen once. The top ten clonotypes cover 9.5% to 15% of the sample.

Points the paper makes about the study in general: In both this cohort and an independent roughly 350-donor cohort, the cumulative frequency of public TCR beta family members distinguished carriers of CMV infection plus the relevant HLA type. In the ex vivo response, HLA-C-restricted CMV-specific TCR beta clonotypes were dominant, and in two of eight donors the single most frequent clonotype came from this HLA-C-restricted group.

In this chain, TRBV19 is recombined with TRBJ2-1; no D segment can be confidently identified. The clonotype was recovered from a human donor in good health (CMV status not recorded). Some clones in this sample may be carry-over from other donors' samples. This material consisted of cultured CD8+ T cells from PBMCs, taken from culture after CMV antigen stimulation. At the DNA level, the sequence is TGTGCCAGTAGTATAGTTTCAGCGAGAGGCCAGTTCTTC. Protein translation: CASSIVSARGQFF.